This T cell receptor beta chain was captured by sequencing in a study of T cell repertoires in cytomegalovirus infection. The wider study: Shared public TCR beta signatures pointed to both CMV infection and a matching HLA type. General study findings and limits: Frequencies of public TCR beta families were cumulated, and this identified carriers of CMV plus the relevant HLA. It was HLA-C-restricted CMV-specific TCR beta clonotypes that dominated the response ex vivo.

This clonotype has a handful of counts. Its target is not known. TCRdb re-called the reads through MiXCR, storing one row per CDR3 protein. The sample carries some 180,000 distinct CDR3 sequences, 15% to 20% recorded once. Looked up from germline, CDR1 is MDHEN and CDR2 is SYDVKM. The ends were cut back, 6 bases at V and 5 bases at J, with 19 bases in the middle. The CDR3 spans 15 residues. The source material was CD8+ T cells from PBMCs. V gene TRBV28 combines with J gene TRBJ2-5, with D possibly called TRBD1 or TRBD2 (5 bases each). The receptor was isolated from a human donor in good health (CMV status not recorded). Some clones in this sample may be carry-over from other donors' samples. The DNA for the CDR3 is TGTGCCAGCAGCTACGGGACCGCGAAGTGGGAGACCCAGTACTTC. Its protein is CASSYGTAKWETQYF.